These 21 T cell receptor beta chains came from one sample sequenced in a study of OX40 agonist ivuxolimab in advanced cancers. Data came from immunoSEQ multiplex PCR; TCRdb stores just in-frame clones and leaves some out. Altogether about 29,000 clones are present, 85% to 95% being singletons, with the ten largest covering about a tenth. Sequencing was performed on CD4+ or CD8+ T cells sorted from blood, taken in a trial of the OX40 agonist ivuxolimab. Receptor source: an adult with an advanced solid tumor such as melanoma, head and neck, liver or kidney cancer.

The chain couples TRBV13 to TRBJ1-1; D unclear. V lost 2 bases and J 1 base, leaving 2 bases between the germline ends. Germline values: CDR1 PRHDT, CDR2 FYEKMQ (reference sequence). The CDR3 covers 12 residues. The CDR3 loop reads CASSLTNTEAFF. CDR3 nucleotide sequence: TGTGCCAGCAGCTTAACGAACACTGAAGCTTTCTTT.

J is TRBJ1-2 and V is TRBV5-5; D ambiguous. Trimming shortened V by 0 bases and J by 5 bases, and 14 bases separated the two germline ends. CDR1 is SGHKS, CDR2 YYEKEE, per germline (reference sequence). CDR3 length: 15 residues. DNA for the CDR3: TGTGCCAGCAGCTTGGCCAGCTTGGGAGGATATGGCTACACCTTC. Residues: CASSLASLGGYGYTF.

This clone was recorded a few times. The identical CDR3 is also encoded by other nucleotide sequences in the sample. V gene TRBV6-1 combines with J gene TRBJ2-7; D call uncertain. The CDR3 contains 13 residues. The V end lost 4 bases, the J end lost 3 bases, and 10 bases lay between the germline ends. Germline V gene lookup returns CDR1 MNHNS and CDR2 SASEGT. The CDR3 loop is CASSVGRDYEQYF. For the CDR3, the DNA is TGTGCCAGCAGTGTTGGCCGTGACTACGAGCAGTACTTC.

The CDR3 region has the DNA TGTGCCAGCAGCTTCGACAGCTACGAGCAGTACTTC. It encodes CASSFDSYEQYF. This chain connects TRBV5-4 to TRBJ2-7; weak D call: TRBD1 (5 bases). The V and J ends lost 2 bases and 3 bases respectively, with 6 bases between them. CDR1 is SGHNT, CDR2 YYREEE, per germline (reference sequence). The length of the CDR3 is 12 residues.

In DNA form, the CDR3 reads TGTGCCAGCAGTGTCCGACGGACGTTGGGGTACAATGAGCAGTTCTTC. This codes for CASSVRRTLGYNEQFF. The chain has TRBV27 and TRBJ2-1; D unclear. CDR3 length: 16 residues. Germline values: CDR1 MNHEY, CDR2 SMNVEV (reference sequence). The V end was cut by 5 bases, the J end by 4 bases, with 18 bases between.

In DNA form, the CDR3 reads TGTGCCAGCAGCCAAGGTGGTGGGACAGGGCGCGGAAGAAACACCATATATTTT. Amino acids: CASSQGGGTGRGRNTIYF. The chain recombines TRBV14 with TRBJ1-3; 9 bases align to TRBD1. The CDR3 spans 18 residues. Germline V lookup: CDR1 SGHDN, CDR2 FVKESK. J lost 5 bases, V lost 1 base, and 12 bases had no gene match.

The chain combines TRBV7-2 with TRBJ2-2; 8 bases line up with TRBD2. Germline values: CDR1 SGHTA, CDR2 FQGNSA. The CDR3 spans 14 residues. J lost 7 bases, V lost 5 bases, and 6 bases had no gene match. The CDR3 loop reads CASSRSGSGGELFF. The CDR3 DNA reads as TGTGCCAGCAGCAGAAGCGGGAGTGGCGGGGAGCTGTTTTTT.

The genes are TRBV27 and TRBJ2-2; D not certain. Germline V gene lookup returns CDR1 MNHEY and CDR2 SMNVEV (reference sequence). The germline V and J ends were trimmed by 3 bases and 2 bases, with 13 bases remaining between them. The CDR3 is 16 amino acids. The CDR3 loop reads CASSFAQLRNTGELFF. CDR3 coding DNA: TGTGCCAGCAGTTTTGCCCAGCTAAGAAACACCGGGGAGCTGTTTTTT.

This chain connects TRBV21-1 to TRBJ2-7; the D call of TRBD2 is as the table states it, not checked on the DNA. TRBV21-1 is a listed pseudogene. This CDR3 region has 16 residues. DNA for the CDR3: TGTGCCAGCAGCACCCGCCGGACTAGCGACTCCTACGAGCAGTACTTC. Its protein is CASSTRRTSDSYEQYF.

In nucleotides, the CDR3 is TGTGCCAGCAGCTTGAAGCTAGCAAGAAATGAGCAGTTCTTC. It yields the protein CASSLKLARNEQFF. The J gene is TRBJ2-1, the V gene TRBV5-8, with D tentatively TRBD2 (5 bases). Germline V gives CDR1 SGHTS, CDR2 YDEGEE. This CDR3 region has 14 residues. With 1 base removed from V and 7 bases from J, the gap between germline ends came to 12 bases.

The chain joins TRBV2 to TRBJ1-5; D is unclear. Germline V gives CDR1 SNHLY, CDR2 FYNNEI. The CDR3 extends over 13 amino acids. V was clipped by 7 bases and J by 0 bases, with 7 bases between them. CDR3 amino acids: CASKQDSNQPQHF. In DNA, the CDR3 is TGTGCCAGCAAACAAGATAGCAATCAGCCCCAGCATTTT. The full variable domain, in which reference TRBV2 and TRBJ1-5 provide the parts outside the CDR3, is EPEVTQTPSHQVTQMGQEVILRCVPISNHLYFYWYRQILGQKVEFLVSFYNNEISEKSEIFDDQFSVERPDGSNFTLKIRSTKLEDSAMYFCASKQDSNQPQHFGDGTRLSIL.

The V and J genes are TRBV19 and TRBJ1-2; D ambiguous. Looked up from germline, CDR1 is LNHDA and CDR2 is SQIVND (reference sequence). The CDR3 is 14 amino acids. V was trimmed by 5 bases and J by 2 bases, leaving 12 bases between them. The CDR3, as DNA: TGTGCCAGTAGTCTACCGGCACCAAACTATGGCTACACCTTC. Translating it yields CASSLPAPNYGYTF.

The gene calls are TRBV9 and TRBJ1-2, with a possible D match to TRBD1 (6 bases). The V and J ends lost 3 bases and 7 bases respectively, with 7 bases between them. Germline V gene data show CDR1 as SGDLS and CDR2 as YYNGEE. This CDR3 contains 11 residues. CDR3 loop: CASSEGGGYTF. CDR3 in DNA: TGTGCCAGCAGCGAGGGGGGTGGCTACACCTTC.

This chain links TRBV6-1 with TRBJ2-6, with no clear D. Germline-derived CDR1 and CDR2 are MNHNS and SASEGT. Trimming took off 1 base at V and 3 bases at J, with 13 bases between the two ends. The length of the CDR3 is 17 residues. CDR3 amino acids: CASSEEAWGLGANVLTF. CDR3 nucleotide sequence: TGTGCCAGCAGTGAAGAAGCTTGGGGTCTTGGGGCCAACGTCCTGACTTTC.

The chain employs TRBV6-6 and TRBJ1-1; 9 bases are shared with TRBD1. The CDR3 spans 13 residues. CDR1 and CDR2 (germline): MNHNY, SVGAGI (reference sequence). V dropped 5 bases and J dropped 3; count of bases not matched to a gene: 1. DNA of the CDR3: TGTGCCAGCAGTCGGACAGGGGACACTGAAGCTTTCTTT. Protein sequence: CASSRTGDTEAFF.

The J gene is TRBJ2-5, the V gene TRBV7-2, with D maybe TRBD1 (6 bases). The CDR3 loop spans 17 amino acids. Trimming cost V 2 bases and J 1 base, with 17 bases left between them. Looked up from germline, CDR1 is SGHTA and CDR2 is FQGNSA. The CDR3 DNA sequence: TGTGCCAGCAGCTTACGCCCTATAGGACAGAGCCAAGAGACCCAGTACTTC. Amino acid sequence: CASSLRPIGQSQETQYF.

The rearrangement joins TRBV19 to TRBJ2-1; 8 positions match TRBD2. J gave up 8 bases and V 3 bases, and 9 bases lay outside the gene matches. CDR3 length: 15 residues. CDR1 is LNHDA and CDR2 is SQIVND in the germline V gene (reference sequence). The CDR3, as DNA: TGTGCCAGTAGTATTGCGGGGGGCCAATTCGATGAGCAGTTCTTC. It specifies CASSIAGGQFDEQFF.

In DNA form, the CDR3 reads TGTGCCAGCAGCTTGGTACAGGGGGCCGTCACTGAAGCTTTCTTT. The encoded protein is CASSLVQGAVTEAFF. V usage is TRBV7-9 and J usage is TRBJ1-1; 9 bases are a match to TRBD1. The CDR3 is made up of 15 amino acids. Germline CDR1 is SEHNR and CDR2 is FQNEAQ (reference sequence). The J segment lost 4 bases and the V segment lost 3 bases, leaving 6 bases of the junction unmatched. Looking up the rest from reference TRBV7-9 and TRBJ1-1 gives the full variable domain: DTGVSQNPRHKITKRGQNVTFRCDPISEHNRLYWYRQTLGQGPEFLTYFQNEAQLEKSRLLSDRFSAERPKGSFSTLEIQRTEQGDSAMYLCASSLVQGAVTEAFFGQGTRLTVV.

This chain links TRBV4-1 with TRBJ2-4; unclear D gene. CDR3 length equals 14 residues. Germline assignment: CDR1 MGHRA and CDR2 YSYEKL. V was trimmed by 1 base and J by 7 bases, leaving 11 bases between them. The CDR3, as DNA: TGCGCCAGCAGCCAAGTAGGCCAGTTTAACATTCAGTACTTC. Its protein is CASSQVGQFNIQYF.

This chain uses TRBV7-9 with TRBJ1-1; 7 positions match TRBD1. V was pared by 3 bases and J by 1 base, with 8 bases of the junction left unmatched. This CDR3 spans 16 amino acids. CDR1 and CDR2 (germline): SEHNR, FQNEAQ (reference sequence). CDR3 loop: CASSLGAGQSNTEAFF. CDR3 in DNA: TGTGCCAGCAGCTTGGGGGCGGGACAGTCGAACACTGAAGCTTTCTTT.

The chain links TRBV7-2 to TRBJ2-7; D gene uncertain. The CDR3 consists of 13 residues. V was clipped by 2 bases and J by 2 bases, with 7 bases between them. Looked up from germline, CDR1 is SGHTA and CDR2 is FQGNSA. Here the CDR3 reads CASSLPQTYEQYF. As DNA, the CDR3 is TGTGCCAGCAGCTTACCCCAGACCTACGAGCAGTACTTC.